The entry below gives a single T cell receptor beta chain sequence along with its context. Which antigen it targets is not known. The sample holds no much larger clone one base away, and base qualities are not on file. The data are from a study of Graves' ophthalmopathy and Graves' hyperthyroidism (dated 2018 in TCRdb). About the study as a whole: Peripheral blood samples were taken at the time of initial diagnosis, before any treatment was given. To explore V-J signatures that distinguish ophthalmopathy from hyperthyroidism, a discovery set of about a hundred patients was enrolled, made up of 40 to 45 with ophthalmopathy and some 58 with stable hyperthyroidism. The 75 to 100 discovery patients were randomly divided into training and test sets at a 7:3 ratio. An independent validation cohort comprised about 20 hyperthyroidism patients and 15 to 17 patients who later progressed from hyperthyroidism to ophthalmopathy. Following sampling, methimazole starting at 30 mg daily was administered to hyperthyroidism patients, and high-dose intravenous methylprednisolone was administered to ophthalmopathy patients. T-cell repertoires of thyroid tissue and blood were compared in over 5 hyperthyroidism patients. In total, 135 blood samples were TCR-sequenced: some 43 ophthalmopathy, some 75 hyperthyroidism and about 17 hyperthyroidism-to-ophthalmopathy patients. TCR beta repertoire signatures were used to distinguish Graves' ophthalmopathy from Graves' hyperthyroidism and to predict progression to ophthalmopathy. The study at large found these results: Most expanded thyroid clonotypes with frequency above 0.001 were also detected in blood, suggesting blood repertoires may reflect the thyroid immune response. The 13-signature model separated ophthalmopathy from stable hyperthyroidism with 87.88% sensitivity and 81.08% specificity in cross-validation, and 80%/75% in the test set. In validation, the model predicted ophthalmopathy progression with roughly 68% sensitivity and less than 80% specificity; roughly 12 predicted patients were CT-confirmed with GO in a median of around 6.5 months. No statistical method was used to predetermine the sample size, and group allocation was not hidden from the investigators.

For repertoire sequencing, TCR beta CDR3 regions were amplified from RNA transcripts. A first-round RT-PCR used HTBI primers with the Qiagen OneStep RT-PCR kit, followed by a second-round multiplex PCR, size selection and purification. Libraries were sequenced on an Illumina HiSeq2000 using paired-end 100 bp reads. For the original study's pipeline: SOAPnuke was used to process the reads, throwing out any read that had adapters, had uncalled bases, had a mean Phred below 15, or lacked an exact constant-primer or identifier match. COPE v1.2.5 was used to merge high-quality paired reads. Each unique nucleotide sequence was treated as a clonotype, and MiTCR v1.1 was used to align the clonotypes to the IMGT TRB V, D and J references. The analysis was limited to V-J combinations with a frequency above 0.0001, which together covered 99.2% of the repertoires. For each V-J combination, a TCR clonal expansion and chaos score was defined as F50 clonal expansion divided by the chaos observed in the TCRdist matrix. Welch's t-statistics and random forest were used to reduce features to 13 V-J combinations, which were fed into a naive Bayes classifier. The similarity between thyroid and blood repertoires was quantified using the Morisita-Horn index. TCRdb reworked the public reads: Q25 trimming with fastp, MiXCR clone assembly, productive beta chains retained. Duplicate CDR3 protein sequences are folded into a single record with the most common DNA and genes. In this record, the V and J calls reflect TCRdb's handling and not the investigators' own analysis. The sample table shows about 210,000 distinct CDR3 sequences, and around 30% are seen once. Approximately 9% of the sample is in the top ten clones.

Relative to germline, V is missing 0 bases and J is missing 0 bases, with 2 bases of the junction outside any gene match. Taken from the germline V gene, the CDR1 and CDR2 loops are SGHAT and FQNNGV. The CDR3 spans 15 residues, from the cysteine through the phenylalanine. Here the CDR3 DNA is all that survives: 45 bases in frame from base 1. The ophthalmopathy patients had moderately to severely active disease, with a Clinical Activity Score of 3 or higher, a NOSPECS grade of 4 or higher, and a disease duration of less than 3 months. Anyone with other autoimmune diseases, uncontrolled infections, pregnancy or lactation was excluded from the study. Diagnosis relied on clinical symptoms, serum thyroxine, TRAb, thyroid ultrasound and orbital computed tomography. Ficoll-Paque density gradient centrifugation was used to isolate PBMCs from around 9.1 ml of fresh peripheral blood. Total RNA was extracted using Trizol reagent, and RNA quality was checked on an Agilent 2100 Bioanalyzer.

Sample: peripheral blood. The sequence joins TRBV11-2 to TRBJ2-7; the junction holds 7 bases that match TRBD1. This clonotype was obtained from a man between 45 and 60 years old with Graves' ophthalmopathy. Donor details come from another sample of the same person, matched by shared clones. The DNA sequence reads TGTGCCAGCAGCTTAGAGGCAGGGGGCTCCTACGAGCAGTACTTC. The resulting protein is CASSLEAGGSYEQYF.